Listed below are T cell receptor beta chains from one sample, sequenced in a study of CD8 T cells in ankylosing spondylitis. TCRdb re-derived calls from the 5' RACE reads in MiXCR, one entry per CDR3 protein. This table has under 550,000 distinct CDR3 sequences, around 26% appearing once. Sequenced input: blood, either unsorted or a sorted T cell fraction (not recorded which). The source of these receptors is a male donor with ankylosing spondylitis. The CDR3 runs from the conserved cysteine through the conserved F or W. Clone size appears in some rows only: once, few, many, or a class for an expanded clone.

J gene,V gene,clone size,CDR3 protein
TRBJ2-1,TRBV12-3/TRBV12-4,few,CASTWGDEQFF
TRBJ2-3,TRBV7-8,few,CASSAAGGPGDTQYF
TRBJ1-1,TRBV18,-,CASSGGKNTEAFF
TRBJ2-1,TRBV10-1,-,CASQSGGGNEQFF
TRBJ2-5,TRBV7-9,many,CASSLVQVWETQYF
TRBJ1-1,TRBV20-1,-,CSAGRTGMNTEAFF
TRBJ2-2,TRBV29-1,-,CSVEMDYTGELFF
TRBJ2-2,TRBV4-1,-,CASSHGGTWGTGWLAEANTGELFF
TRBJ2-4,TRBV7-8,few,CASNLGDRGDIQYF
TRBJ1-1,TRBV20-1,few,CSADRGMNTEAFF
TRBJ1-2,TRBV12-3/TRBV12-4,few,CASSSSGLIDGYTF
TRBJ2-1,TRBV7-7,-,CASSFLLLSYNEQFF
TRBJ2-7,TRBV7-2,many,CASSFSETLTYEQYF
TRBJ1-1,TRBV1,-,CTSSRNRVNTEAFF
TRBJ1-3,TRBV5-1,-,CASSLGPPGGNTIYF
TRBJ2-1,TRBV3-1,-,CASSWGGTGSYNEQFF
TRBJ2-1,TRBV14,few,CASSQGLAGAYEQFF
TRBJ1-6,TRBV12-3/TRBV12-4,-,CASSSTGGRSPLHF
TRBJ2-2,TRBV5-1,-,CASAGTTNTGELFF
TRBJ2-1,TRBV15,many,CATSRDGGSSYNEQFF
TRBJ1-2,TRBV20-1,-,CSATSGTAPYGYTF
TRBJ1-2,TRBV6-1,few,CASSGRTDNYGYTF
TRBJ2-1,TRBV5-1,-,CASSRGTGQLSYNEQFF
TRBJ1-1,TRBV7-2,-,CASSLWGGAEAFF
TRBJ2-7,TRBV20-1,-,CSARDPPALPDEQYF
TRBJ2-7,TRBV12-3/TRBV12-4,-,CASTTGGTPLREQYF
TRBJ2-1,TRBV24-1,-,CATSDPPLGDTYNEQFF
TRBJ2-2,TRBV5-1,-,CASSSDTYTGELFF
TRBJ2-1,TRBV2,few,CASNVWGDSATGEQFF
TRBJ1-1,TRBV15,-,CATSRDPWNTEAFF
TRBJ1-1,TRBV12-3/TRBV12-4,-,CASSLRTGKGMNTEAFF
TRBJ1-1,TRBV20-1,many,CSASTSGGAFF
TRBJ2-1,TRBV11-2,-,CASSPARTSIYNEQFF
TRBJ2-1,TRBV2,few,CASSEGGWYEQFF
TRBJ2-3,TRBV15,few,CALQGPHTDTQYF
TRBJ1-4,TRBV20-1,many,CSARDQGMREKLFF
TRBJ1-1,TRBV20-1,few,CSARVSMNTEAFF
TRBJ2-4,TRBV20-1,-,CSASSGVPVYF